A single sample gave rise to the 28 T cell receptor beta chains below, sequenced in a study of T cells in Graves' hyperthyroidism and ophthalmopathy. The investigators amplified TCR beta CDR3 regions from RNA transcripts. Using the HTBI primer set, a first-round RT-PCR was run on the TCR CDR3. TCRdb reprocessed the multiplex PCR reads via MiXCR and lists one record per CDR3 protein. The sample lists 300,000 to 450,000 distinct CDR3 sequences, approximately 13% seen once, with around 21% in the top ten. Sequenced input: blood. Receptors originate from a man between 25 and 39 years old with Graves' hyperthyroidism that later progressed to Graves' ophthalmopathy.

This clonotype has ten or more counts. For the CDR3, the DNA is TGTGCCAGCAGTTTAGGGTGGTCCCCTGATCAGCCCCAGCATTTT. It specifies CASSLGWSPDQPQHF. V gene TRBV27 combines with J gene TRBJ1-5; the D is unclear. V was cut by 2 bases and J by 5 bases, with 13 bases left in between. The CDR3 sequence is 15 residues long. CDR1 and CDR2 from the germline V gene are MNHEY and SMNVEV (reference sequence).

J is TRBJ1-4 and V is TRBV7-9; TRBD1 is a possible D gene (6 bases). The CDR3 is 12 amino acids. Germline CDR1 reads SEHNR; CDR2 reads FQNEAQ (reference sequence). Trimming took off 4 bases at V and 15 bases at J, with 15 bases between the two ends. The CDR3: CASSSWRGIMFF. As DNA, the CDR3 is TGTGCCAGCAGCTCATGGAGGGGGATAATGTTTTTT. The variable domain in full, completed from reference TRBV7-9 and TRBJ1-4, reads DTGVSQNPRHKITKRGQNVTFRCDPISEHNRLYWYRQTLGQGPEFLTYFQNEAQLEKSRLLSDRFSAERPKGSFSTLEIQRTEQGDSAMYLCASSSWRGIMFFGSGTQLSVL.

This chain joins TRBV6-1 and TRBJ2-3, with TRBD1 identical over 9 bases. Germline-derived CDR1 and CDR2 are MNHNS and SASEGT. V trimming: 7 bases; J trimming: 3 bases; junction bases outside the gene matches: 8. CDR3 length: 15 residues. CDR3 region: CASKSPGQGTDTQYF. CDR3 DNA sequence: TGTGCCAGCAAATCGCCGGGACAGGGAACAGATACGCAGTATTTT.

This clonotype was found many times. The genes are TRBV6-1 and TRBJ1-5; D unresolved. Trimming cost V 6 bases and J 4 bases, with 10 bases left between them. The length of the CDR3 is 13 residues. Germline V CDR1 and CDR2: MNHNS, SASEGT. DNA for the CDR3: TGTGCCAGCAGCAAACAGCGAAATCAGCCCCAGCATTTT. It specifies CASSKQRNQPQHF.

The chain carries TRBV7-6 and TRBJ1-5, with D unclear. V lost 2 bases, J lost 5 bases, and 22 bases lay in between. Germline assignment: CDR1 SGHVS and CDR2 FNYEAQ. This CDR3 region has 18 residues. CDR3 sequence (DNA): TGTGCCAGCAGCTTAACCCCCACGGACCCTTCCAAGTATCAGCCCCAGCATTTT. Protein product: CASSLTPTDPSKYQPQHF.

The sample holds many counts of this clonotype. This chain connects TRBV2 to TRBJ1-2; a possible D gene is TRBD1 (6 bases). The V and J ends lost 3 bases and 7 bases respectively, with 15 bases between them. Germline V CDR1 and CDR2: SNHLY, FYNNEI. The length of the CDR3 is 14 residues. The CDR3 coding sequence is TGTGCCAGCAGTGAGGACCAGGGGTTTGGTGGCTACACCTTC. Its protein is CASSEDQGFGGYTF.

Of note for this clonotype: The junction differs from germline at one of its ends, possibly a read error. The rearrangement uses TRBV20-1 and TRBJ1-1; perhaps TRBD1 as D (6 bases). Germline V CDR1 and CDR2: DFQATT, SNEGSKA (reference sequence). This CDR3 is 11 amino acids long. In DNA, the CDR3 is TGCAGTGCCAGACAGGACACTGAAGCTGTCTTT. Its translation is CSARQDTEAVF.

The V and J genes are TRBV12-3 or TRBV12-4 and TRBJ2-2, with 12 positions matching TRBD2. This CDR3 contains 15 residues. Trimming at V came to 5 bases and at J to 6 bases, leaving 4 bases not matched to a gene. CDR3 sequence (DNA): TGTGCCAGCAGTCAGACTAGCGGGGGCTCCGGGGAGCTGTTTTTT. This sequence encodes CASSQTSGGSGELFF.

This clonotype came up a few times. V and J are TRBV12-5 and TRBJ1-2, with 9 bases identical to TRBD1. J lost 7 bases, V lost 6 bases, and 12 bases had no gene match. CDR3 length equals 15 residues. The germline V gene has CDR1 LGHNT and CDR2 FRNRAP. Here the CDR3 reads CASGKTNRGRGGYTF. In DNA, the CDR3 is TGTGCTAGTGGGAAAACCAACAGGGGGCGCGGTGGCTACACCTTC.

The table lists this clonotype with many counts. V and J are TRBV7-3 and TRBJ2-3; TRBD2 aligns across 7 bases. With V trimmed by 5 bases and J by 6 bases, 14 bases remained unmatched. CDR1 and CDR2 from the germline V gene are SGHTA and FQGTGA. CDR3 size: 16 residues. Written as DNA, the CDR3 is TGTGCCAGCAGCAGAGTTGGGGGGGGGAACCGGGATACGCAGTATTTT. Translating it yields CASSRVGGGNRDTQYF.

This clonotype was observed a few times. V gene TRBV14 combines with J gene TRBJ1-6; possible D gene TRBD1, 5 bases. V lost 2 bases to trimming and J lost 7 bases, with 9 bases between them. In germline, CDR1 is SGHDN, CDR2 FVKESK. CDR3 size: 14 residues. The CDR3 here is CASSQQGSNSPLHF. CDR3 DNA sequence: TGTGCCAGCAGCCAACAGGGCTCAAATTCACCCCTCCACTTT.

The chain couples TRBV29-1 to TRBJ2-1, with D possibly being TRBD1 (6 bases). Germline CDR1 SQVTM, CDR2 ANQGSEA. This CDR3 contains 13 residues. The V end was cut by 7 bases, the J end by 9 bases, with 19 bases between. CDR3 sequence: CSANRDINLEQFF. The CDR3 nucleotides are TGCAGCGCCAACCGGGACATTAACCTTGAGCAGTTCTTC.

Many counts were recorded for this clonotype. The chain is built from TRBV28 and TRBJ1-5; 8 bases line up with TRBD1. V was clipped by 2 bases and J by 7 bases; unmatched bases: 4. The CDR3 is 14 amino acids. From germline, CDR1 is MDHEN and CDR2 SYDVKM. Here the CDR3 DNA reads TGTGCCAGCAGTTTACACGACAGGGGACAGCCCCAGCATTTT. Translating gives CASSLHDRGQPQHF.

This clonotype was recorded many times. The chain couples TRBV30 to TRBJ1-1; D is unclear. The CDR3 totals 13 residues. Germline V CDR1 and CDR2: GTSNPN, SVGIG (reference sequence). Trimming removed 3 bases from V and 1 base from J, with 9 bases in between. The CDR3 sequence is CAWSPTPNTEAFF. The CDR3 DNA reads as TGTGCCTGGAGCCCGACACCGAACACTGAAGCTTTCTTT.

This clonotype was detected a few times. The chain links TRBV29-1 to TRBJ2-3, with 9 bases fitting TRBD1. Germline lookup yields CDR1 SQVTM and CDR2 ANQGSEA. J was trimmed by 4 bases and V by 7 bases; bases with no gene match: 15. The CDR3 covers 16 residues. DNA of the CDR3: TGCAGCGCTGTGCGGACAGGGGCTCAAAGGGCAGATACGCAGTATTTT. Its protein is CSAVRTGAQRADTQYF.

Many counts were recorded for this clonotype. This rearrangement joins TRBV12-3 or TRBV12-4 to TRBJ2-3, with 10 bases matching TRBD2. This CDR3 contains 14 residues. The V and J ends lost 5 bases and 8 bases, in that order; junction bases with no gene match: 7. The CDR3 DNA sequence: TGTGCCAGCAGTCGAGCGGGGGGGAAAGGTACGCAGTATTTT. Translated, it gives CASSRAGGKGTQYF.

This clonotype was seen repeatedly, ten times or more. This rearrangement joins TRBV2 to TRBJ2-3, with 7 bases fitting TRBD1. CDR3 length: 16 amino acids. Trimming at V came to 6 bases and at J to 2 bases, leaving 11 bases not matched to a gene. The V gene's germline CDR1 is SNHLY and CDR2 FYNNEI. The DNA of the CDR3 is TGTGCCAGCAGCCCGGCCCGGACAGGATCCACAGATACGCAGTATTTT. It translates to CASSPARTGSTDTQYF.

This clonotype was seen ten or more times. The rearrangement links TRBV28 to TRBJ1-2; 7 nucleotides align to TRBD1. The CDR3 is 13 amino acids. With V trimmed by 7 bases and J by 3 bases, 5 bases remained unmatched. The germline V gene encodes CDR1 MDHEN and CDR2 SYDVKM. The CDR3 DNA is TGTGCCAGCAACCCCGGGACAGACTATGGCTACACCTTC. Translated: CASNPGTDYGYTF.

This clonotype has ten or more counts. The junction differs from germline at one of its ends, possibly a read error. This CDR3 reads CASTLIRRGSRELFF. The CDR3 nucleotides are TGTGCCAGCACCTTAATAAGGCGGGGGAGTCGGGAGCTGTTTTTT. The rearrangement uses TRBV11-1 and TRBJ2-2; 7 bases fit TRBD2. Germline CDR1 reads SGHAT; CDR2 reads FQDESV (reference sequence). This CDR3 is 15 amino acids long.

This clonotype was seen at least ten times. The DNA of the CDR3 is TGTGCCAGCAGCGGGCGACACCACAATGAGCAGTTCTTC. As protein: CASSGRHHNEQFF. The chain combines TRBV2 with TRBJ2-1; D gene uncertain. The V gene lost 6 bases and the J gene lost 5 bases, with 11 bases spanning the gap. CDR3 length: 13 residues. Germline V gene sequence: CDR1 SNHLY, CDR2 FYNNEI.

This clonotype was counted many times. V is TRBV7-9 and J is TRBJ2-7, with 9 bases matching TRBD1. The CDR3 runs to 15 residues. Germline CDR1 SEHNR, CDR2 FQNEAQ (reference sequence). V dropped 0 bases and J dropped 7; count of bases not matched to a gene: 7. This CDR3 reads CASSLARTGGLEQYF. CDR3 nucleotides: TGTGCCAGCAGCTTAGCGCGAACAGGGGGCCTGGAGCAGTACTTC.

This clonotype showed up many times. This chain connects TRBV4-1 to TRBJ1-1; D is perhaps TRBD1 (5 bases). From germline, CDR1 is MGHRA and CDR2 YSYEKL. Trimming removed 8 bases at V and 5 bases at J, with 9 bases between. The length of the CDR3 is 11 residues. The DNA for the CDR3 is TGCGCCAGCCTGGGGGGGACTGAAGCTTTCTTT. Its translation: CASLGGTEAFF.

Many counts were recorded for this clonotype. V is TRBV5-1 and J is TRBJ2-2; the D gene is possibly TRBD1 (5 bases). Germline-derived CDR1 and CDR2 are SGHRS and YFSETQ. V dropped 5 bases and J dropped 2 bases, with 7 bases sitting between them. This CDR3 has 13 residues. This chain's CDR3 is CASRGDNTGELFF. The DNA for the CDR3 is TGCGCCAGCAGAGGGGATAACACCGGGGAGCTGTTTTTT.

This clonotype was detected many times. The J gene is TRBJ2-1, the V gene TRBV6-1, with D perhaps TRBD2 (6 bases). Trimming pared 9 bases from V and 1 base from J, leaving 13 bases between. The V gene's germline CDR1 is MNHNS and CDR2 SASEGT. This CDR3 contains 14 residues. CDR3 sequence (DNA): TGTGCCAGTCGGGAGCTTGGATCCTACAATGAGCAGTTCTTC. Encoded protein: CASRELGSYNEQFF.

This clonotype was seen at least ten times. The V and J genes are TRBV24-1 and TRBJ2-5, with 7 bases identical to TRBD2. Trimming at V came to 0 bases and at J to 5 bases, leaving 5 bases not matched to a gene. Germline V gene data show CDR1 as KGHDR and CDR2 as SFDVKD. CDR3 size: 15 residues. CDR3 region: CATSDLGGGDETQYF. For the CDR3, the DNA is TGTGCCACCAGTGATTTGGGCGGGGGAGACGAGACCCAGTACTTC.

This clonotype was seen at least ten times. The rearrangement uses TRBV5-6 and TRBJ1-2; D is uncertain. The CDR3 is 13 amino acids. With 5 bases removed from V and 7 bases from J, the gap between germline ends came to 15 bases. CDR1 is SGHDT, CDR2 YYEEEE, per germline. CDR3 in amino acids: CASSLTVLGGYTF. CDR3 DNA sequence: TGTGCCAGCAGTTTGACGGTGTTGGGTGGCTACACCTTC.

The chain couples TRBV7-9 to TRBJ2-7; 9 bases are a match to TRBD1. In germline, CDR1 is SEHNR, CDR2 FQNEAQ (reference sequence). The CDR3 consists of 13 residues. With 5 bases clipped from V and 9 bases from J, the junction kept 8 bases outside the gene matches. As DNA, the CDR3 is TGTGCCAGCAGCGGAGTTGGGACAGGGAGGCAGTACTTC. Translated: CASSGVGTGRQYF.

This clonotype has ten or more counts. The chain uses TRBV2 and TRBJ1-4, with 9 bases that match TRBD1. The germline V gene encodes CDR1 SNHLY and CDR2 FYNNEI. The V gene end was trimmed by 5 bases and the J gene end by 5 bases; junction bases not matched to a gene: 6. This CDR3 is built from 15 residues. CDR3 loop: CASSKEGTGNEKLFF. The DNA for the CDR3 is TGTGCCAGCAGTAAGGAAGGGACAGGGAATGAAAAACTGTTTTTT.